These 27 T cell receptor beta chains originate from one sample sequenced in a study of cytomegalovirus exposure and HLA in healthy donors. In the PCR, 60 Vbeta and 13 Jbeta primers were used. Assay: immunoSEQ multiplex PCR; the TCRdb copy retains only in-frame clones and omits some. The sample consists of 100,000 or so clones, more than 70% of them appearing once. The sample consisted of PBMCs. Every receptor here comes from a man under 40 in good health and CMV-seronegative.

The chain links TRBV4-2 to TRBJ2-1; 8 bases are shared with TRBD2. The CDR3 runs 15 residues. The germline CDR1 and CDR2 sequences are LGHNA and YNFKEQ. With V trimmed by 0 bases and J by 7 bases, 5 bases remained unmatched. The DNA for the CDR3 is TGTGCCAGCAGCCAAGAAACTAGCGGTTTGAATGAGCAGTTCTTC. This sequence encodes CASSQETSGLNEQFF.

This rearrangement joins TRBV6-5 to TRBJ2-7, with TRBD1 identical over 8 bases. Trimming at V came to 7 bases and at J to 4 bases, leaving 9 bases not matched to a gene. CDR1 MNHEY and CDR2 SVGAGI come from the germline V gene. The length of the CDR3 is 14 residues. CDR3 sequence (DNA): TGTGCCAGCAAATACAGGGGGTCGGGATACGAGCAGTACTTC. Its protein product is CASKYRGSGYEQYF.

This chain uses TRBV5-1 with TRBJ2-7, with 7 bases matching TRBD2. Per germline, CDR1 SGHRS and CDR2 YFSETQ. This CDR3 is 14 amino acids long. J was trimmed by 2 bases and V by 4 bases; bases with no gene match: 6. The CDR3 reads CASSPGLEAYEQYF. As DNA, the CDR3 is TGCGCCAGCAGCCCCGGACTAGAAGCCTACGAGCAGTACTTC.

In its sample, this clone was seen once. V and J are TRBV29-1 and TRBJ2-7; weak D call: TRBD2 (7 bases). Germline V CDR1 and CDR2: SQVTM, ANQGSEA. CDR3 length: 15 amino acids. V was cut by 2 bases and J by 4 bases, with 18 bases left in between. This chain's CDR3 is CSVETGGGPGYEQYF. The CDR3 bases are TGCAGCGTTGAAACAGGCGGGGGCCCCGGATACGAGCAGTACTTC.

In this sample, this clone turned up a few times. The CDR3 DNA reads TGTGCCAGCTCACCACAGGCCGACGGGGAGACCCAGTACTTC. Protein product: CASSPQADGETQYF. J is TRBJ2-5 and V is TRBV18; no reliable D call. The CDR3 has 14 residues. The germline V and J ends were trimmed by 1 base and 5 bases, with 11 bases remaining between them. Per germline, CDR1 KGHSH and CDR2 LQKENI. Together with reference TRBV18 and TRBJ2-5, the CDR3 gives the full variable domain: NAGVMQNPRHLVRRRGQEARLRCSPMKGHSHVYWYRQLPEEGLKFMVYLQKENIIDESGMPKERFSAEFPKEGPSILRIQQVVRGDSAAYFCASSPQADGETQYFGPGTRLLVL.

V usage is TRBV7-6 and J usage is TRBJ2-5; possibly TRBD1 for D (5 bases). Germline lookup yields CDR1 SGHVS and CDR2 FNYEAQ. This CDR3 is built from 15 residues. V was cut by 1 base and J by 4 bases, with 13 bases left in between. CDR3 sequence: CASSLEAGWPETQYF. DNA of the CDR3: TGTGCCAGCAGCTTAGAAGCAGGGTGGCCAGAGACCCAGTACTTC.

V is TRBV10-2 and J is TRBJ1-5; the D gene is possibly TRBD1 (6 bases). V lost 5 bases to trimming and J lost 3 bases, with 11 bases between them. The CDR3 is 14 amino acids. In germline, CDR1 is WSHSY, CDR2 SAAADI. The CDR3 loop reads CASSNRADNQPQHF. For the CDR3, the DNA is TGCGCCAGCAGTAACAGGGCCGACAATCAGCCCCAGCATTTT.

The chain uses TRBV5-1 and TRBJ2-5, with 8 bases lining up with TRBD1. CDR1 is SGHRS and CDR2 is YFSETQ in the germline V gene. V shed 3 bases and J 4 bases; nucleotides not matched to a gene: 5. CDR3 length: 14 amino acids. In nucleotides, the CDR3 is TGCGCCAGCAGCTCGACAGGGGACCGAGAGACCCAGTACTTC. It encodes CASSSTGDRETQYF.

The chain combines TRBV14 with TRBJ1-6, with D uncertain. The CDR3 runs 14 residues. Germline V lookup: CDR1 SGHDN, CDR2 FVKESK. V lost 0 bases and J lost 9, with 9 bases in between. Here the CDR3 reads CASSQDSVFSPLHF. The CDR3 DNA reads TGTGCCAGCAGCCAAGATTCCGTCTTTTCACCCCTCCACTTT.

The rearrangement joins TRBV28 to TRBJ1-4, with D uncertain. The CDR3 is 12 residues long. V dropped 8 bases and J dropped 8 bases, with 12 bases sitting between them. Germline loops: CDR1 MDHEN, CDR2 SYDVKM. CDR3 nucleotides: TGTGCCAGCTCCCCCCGCGGAGAAAAACTGTTTTTT. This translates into CASSPRGEKLFF.

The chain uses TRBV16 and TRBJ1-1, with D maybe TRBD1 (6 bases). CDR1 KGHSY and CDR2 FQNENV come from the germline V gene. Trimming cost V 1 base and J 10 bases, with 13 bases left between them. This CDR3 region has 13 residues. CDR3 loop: CASSQWFPGAAFF. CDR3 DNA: TGTGCCAGCAGCCAATGGTTCCCAGGGGCAGCTTTCTTT.

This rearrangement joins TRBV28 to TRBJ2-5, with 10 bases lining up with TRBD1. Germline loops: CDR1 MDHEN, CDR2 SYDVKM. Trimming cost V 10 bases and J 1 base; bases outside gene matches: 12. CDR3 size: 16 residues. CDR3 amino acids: CAIEEGTGAGQETQYF. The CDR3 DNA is TGTGCCATCGAGGAGGGGACAGGGGCAGGCCAAGAGACCCAGTACTTC.

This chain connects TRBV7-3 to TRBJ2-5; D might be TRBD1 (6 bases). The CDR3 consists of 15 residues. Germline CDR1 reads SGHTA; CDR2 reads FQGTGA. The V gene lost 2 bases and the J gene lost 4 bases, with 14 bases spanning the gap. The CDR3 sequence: CASSLEGGRGETQYF. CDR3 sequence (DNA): TGTGCCAGCAGCTTAGAAGGGGGACGAGGAGAGACCCAGTACTTC. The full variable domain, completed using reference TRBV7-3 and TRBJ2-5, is GAGVSQTPSNKVTEKGKYVELRCDPISGHTALYWYRQSLGQGPEFLIYFQGTGAADDSGLPNDRFFAVRPEGSVSTLKIQRTERGDSAVYLCASSLEGGRGETQYFGPGTRLLVL.

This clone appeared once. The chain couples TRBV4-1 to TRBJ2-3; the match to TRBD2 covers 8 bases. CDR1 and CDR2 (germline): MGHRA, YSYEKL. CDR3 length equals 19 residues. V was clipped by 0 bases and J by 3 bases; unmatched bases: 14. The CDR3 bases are TGCGCCAGCAGCCAAGATTGGACCCCGCGACGGGGGGGTACAGATACGCAGTATTTT. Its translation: CASSQDWTPRRGGTDTQYF.

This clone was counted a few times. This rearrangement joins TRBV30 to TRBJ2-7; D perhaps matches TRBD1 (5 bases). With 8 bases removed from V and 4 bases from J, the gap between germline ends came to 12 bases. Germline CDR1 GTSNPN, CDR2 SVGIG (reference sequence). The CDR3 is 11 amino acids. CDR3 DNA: TGTGCCAGGGGATTCGGTTACGAGCAGTACTTC. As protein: CARGFGYEQYF. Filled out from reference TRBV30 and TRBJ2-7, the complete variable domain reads SQTIHQWPATLVQPVGSPLSLECTVEGTSNPNLYWYRQAAGRGLQLLFYSVGIGQISSEVPQNLSASRPQDRQFILSSKKLLLSDSGFYLCARGFGYEQYFGPGTRLTVT.

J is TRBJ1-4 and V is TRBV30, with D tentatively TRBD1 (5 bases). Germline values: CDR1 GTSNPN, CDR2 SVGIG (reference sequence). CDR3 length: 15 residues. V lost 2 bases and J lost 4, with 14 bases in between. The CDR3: CAWSIRTPFNEKLFF. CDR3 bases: TGTGCCTGGAGTATACGGACACCCTTTAATGAAAAACTGTTTTTT.

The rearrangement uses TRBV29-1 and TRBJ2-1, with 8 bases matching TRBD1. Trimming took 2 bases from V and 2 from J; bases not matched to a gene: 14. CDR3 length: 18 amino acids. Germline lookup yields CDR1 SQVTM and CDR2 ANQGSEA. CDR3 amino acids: CSVELMAARDRTYNEQFF. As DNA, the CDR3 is TGCAGCGTTGAACTTATGGCTGCGCGGGACAGGACCTACAATGAGCAGTTCTTC.

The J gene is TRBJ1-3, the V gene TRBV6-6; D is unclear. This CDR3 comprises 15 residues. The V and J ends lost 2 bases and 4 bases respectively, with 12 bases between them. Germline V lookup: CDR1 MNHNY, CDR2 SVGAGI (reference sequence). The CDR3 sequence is CASSYGRGTGNTIYF. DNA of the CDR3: TGTGCCAGCAGTTACGGGCGGGGAACGGGAAACACCATATATTTT.

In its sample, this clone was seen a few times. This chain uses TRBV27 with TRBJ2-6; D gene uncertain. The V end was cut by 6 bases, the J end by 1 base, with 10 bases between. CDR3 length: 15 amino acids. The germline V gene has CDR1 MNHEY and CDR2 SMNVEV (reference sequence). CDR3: CASSPAGSGANVLTF. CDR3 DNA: TGTGCCAGCAGCCCCGCCGGGTCTGGGGCCAACGTCCTGACTTTC. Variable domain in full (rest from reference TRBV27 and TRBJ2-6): EAQVTQNPRYLITVTGKKLTVTCSQNMNHEYMSWYRQDPGLGLRQIYYSMNVEVTDKGDVPEGYKVSRKEKRNFPLILESPSPNQTSLYFCASSPAGSGANVLTFGAGSRLTVL.

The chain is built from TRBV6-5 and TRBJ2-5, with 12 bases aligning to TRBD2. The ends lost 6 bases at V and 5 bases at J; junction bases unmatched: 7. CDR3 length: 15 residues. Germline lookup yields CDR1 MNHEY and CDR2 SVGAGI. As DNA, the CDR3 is TGTGCCAGCAGCCGGACTAGCGGGATTAAGGAGACCCAGTACTTC. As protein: CASSRTSGIKETQYF.

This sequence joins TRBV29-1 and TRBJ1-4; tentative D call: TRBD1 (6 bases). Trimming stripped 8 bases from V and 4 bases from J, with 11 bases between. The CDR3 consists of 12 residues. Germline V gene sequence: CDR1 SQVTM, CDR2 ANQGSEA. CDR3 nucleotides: TGCAGCATAGGGGACAATAATGAAAAACTGTTTTTT. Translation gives CSIGDNNEKLFF.

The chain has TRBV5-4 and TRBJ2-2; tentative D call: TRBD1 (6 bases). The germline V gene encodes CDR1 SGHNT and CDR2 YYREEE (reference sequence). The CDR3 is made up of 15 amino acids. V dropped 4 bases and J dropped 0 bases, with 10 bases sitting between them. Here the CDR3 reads CASSRTVANTGELFF. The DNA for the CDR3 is TGTGCCAGCAGCCGGACAGTAGCGAACACCGGGGAGCTGTTTTTT.

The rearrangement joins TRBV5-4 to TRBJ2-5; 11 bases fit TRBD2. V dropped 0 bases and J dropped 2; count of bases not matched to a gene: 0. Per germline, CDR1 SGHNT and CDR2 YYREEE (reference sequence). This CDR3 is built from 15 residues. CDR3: CASSLGLAGQETQYF. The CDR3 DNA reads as TGTGCCAGCAGCTTGGGACTAGCGGGACAAGAGACCCAGTACTTC.

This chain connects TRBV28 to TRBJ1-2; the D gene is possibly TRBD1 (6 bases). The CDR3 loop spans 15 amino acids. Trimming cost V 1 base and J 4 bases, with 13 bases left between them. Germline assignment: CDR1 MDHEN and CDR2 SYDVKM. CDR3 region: CASSLSPQGSYGYTF. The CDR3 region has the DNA TGTGCCAGCAGTTTATCCCCACAGGGTTCCTATGGCTACACCTTC.

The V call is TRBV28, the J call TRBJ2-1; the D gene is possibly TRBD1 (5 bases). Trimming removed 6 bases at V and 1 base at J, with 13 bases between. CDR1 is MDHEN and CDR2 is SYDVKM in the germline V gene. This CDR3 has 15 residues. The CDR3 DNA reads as TGTGCCAGCAGCCTCCGACAGTATTCCTACAATGAGCAGTTCTTC. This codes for CASSLRQYSYNEQFF.

CDR3 region: CACKRGGGLEQYF. CDR3 bases: TGTGCCTGCAAAAGAGGGGGGGGCCTCGAGCAGTACTTC. V is TRBV7-9 and J is TRBJ2-7; maybe TRBD2 (7 bases). Germline CDR1 and CDR2: SEHNR and FQNEAQ (reference sequence). The CDR3 consists of 13 residues. V was pared by 11 bases and J by 6 bases, with 20 bases between.

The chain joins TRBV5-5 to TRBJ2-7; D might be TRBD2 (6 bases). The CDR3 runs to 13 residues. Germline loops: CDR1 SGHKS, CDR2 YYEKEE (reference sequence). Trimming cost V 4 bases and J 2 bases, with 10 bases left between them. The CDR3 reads CASSAGLAYEQYF. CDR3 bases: TGTGCCAGCAGCGCGGGACTGGCCTACGAGCAGTACTTC.